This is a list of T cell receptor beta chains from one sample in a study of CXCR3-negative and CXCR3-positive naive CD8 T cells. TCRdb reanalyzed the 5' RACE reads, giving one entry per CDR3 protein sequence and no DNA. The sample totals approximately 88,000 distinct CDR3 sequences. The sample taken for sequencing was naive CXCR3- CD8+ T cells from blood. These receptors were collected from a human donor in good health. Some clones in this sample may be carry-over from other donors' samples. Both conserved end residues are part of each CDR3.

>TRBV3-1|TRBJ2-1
CASSHSSAAEEQFF
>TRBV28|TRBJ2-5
CASSYGTAPGAQYF
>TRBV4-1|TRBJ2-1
CASSQGSGGANEQFF
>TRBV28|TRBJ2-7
CASSSGTGEYEQYF
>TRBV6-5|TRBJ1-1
CASKSGLGNTEAFF
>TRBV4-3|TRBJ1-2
CASSQQDREANYGYTF
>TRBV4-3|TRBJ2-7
CASSQSRVPYAEQYF
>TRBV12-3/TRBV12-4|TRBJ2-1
CASTLGLASDEQFF
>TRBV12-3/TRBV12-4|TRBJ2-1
CASKLAGGTYNEQFF
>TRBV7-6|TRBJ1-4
CASSVPPGQATNEKLFF
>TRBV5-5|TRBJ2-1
CASSIPDWDRVEHEQFF
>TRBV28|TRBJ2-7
CASSLPELSYEQYF
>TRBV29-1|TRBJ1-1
CSAQGAPGTEAFF